The subject of this entry is one T cell receptor beta chain. This sample is drawn from a study of T-cell memory formation after mild COVID-19. TCRdb fed the 5' RACE reads into MiXCR, producing one record per CDR3 protein. The table has 350,000 to 500,000 distinct CDR3 sequences, 20% seen once. The germline V gene has CDR1 SGHTA and CDR2 FQGNSA. The CDR3 consists of 13 residues. Trimming removed 6 bases at V and 0 bases at J, with 8 bases between. This clonotype was sampled from an adult woman who had mild COVID-19 (a few samples of this study predate the infection). Cell type and time point are not known. Material for sequencing was PBMCs or a T cell subset sorted from them (not recorded which). The chain uses TRBV7-2 and TRBJ1-1; D is unclear. The CDR3 loop is CASRWTMNTEAFF. The CDR3 nucleotides are TGTGCCAGCAGGTGGACCATGAACACTGAAGCTTTCTTT.